This is a list of T cell receptor beta chains from one sample in a study of T cells in Graves' hyperthyroidism and ophthalmopathy. TCRdb called the multiplex PCR reads again in MiXCR, with one record for every CDR3 protein. The sample shows some 530,000 distinct CDR3 sequences, about 20% of them seen only once. The material sequenced was blood. The receptors come from a woman between 65 and 79 years old with Graves' ophthalmopathy. Each CDR3 is given with its conserved first and last residue. The D gene is left open where the match is weak. Clone size is not always given. Where it is, it says once, few, many or a class for expanded clones.

CDR3 DNA: TGTGCCAGCAGGGTAGCGGGATCCCCCTCGGGTGAGCAGTTCTTC
CDR3 protein: CASRVAGSPSGEQFF
J gene: TRBJ2-1
V gene: TRBV3-1
clone size: NA
D gene: TRBD2

CDR3 DNA: TGTGCCAGCAGTGAGGCAGCCCAATCCTACGAGCAGTACTTC
CDR3 protein: CASSEAAQSYEQYF
J gene: TRBJ2-7
V gene: TRBV2
clone size: NA
D gene: NA

CDR3 DNA: TGTGCCAGCAGTGACCGCAGGGGATACCACGAGCAGTACTTC
CDR3 protein: CASSDRRGYHEQYF
J gene: TRBJ2-7
V gene: TRBV2
clone size: many
D gene: NA

CDR3 DNA: TGCAGTGCGGTGCGTCAATTCAATGAGCAGTTCTTC
CDR3 protein: CSAVRQFNEQFF
J gene: TRBJ2-1
V gene: TRBV20-1
clone size: few
D gene: NA

CDR3 DNA: TGTGCCAGCAGTTTGCTCCGAGCAGGAGGGTCATATGGCTACACCTTC
CDR3 protein: CASSLLRAGGSYGYTF
J gene: TRBJ1-2
V gene: TRBV28
clone size: many
D gene: NA

CDR3 DNA: TGTGCCAGCAGTCAAGATCATTCTGGGGCCAACGTCCTGACTTTC
CDR3 protein: CASSQDHSGANVLTF
J gene: TRBJ2-6
V gene: TRBV2
clone size: few
D gene: NA

CDR3 DNA: TGTGCCAGCAGCTTGGTAGGGAAACTCTACGAGCAGTACTTC
CDR3 protein: CASSLVGKLYEQYF
J gene: TRBJ2-7
V gene: TRBV5-6
clone size: NA
D gene: NA

CDR3 DNA: TGCGCCAGCAGCCAAGGACAGGGAAAGAATCAGCCCCAGCATTTT
CDR3 protein: CASSQGQGKNQPQHF
J gene: TRBJ1-5
V gene: TRBV4-1
clone size: many
D gene: TRBD1

CDR3 DNA: TGTGCCAGCAGCCATGGTGGAGGGGGCCATATTCAGTTCTTC
CDR3 protein: CASSHGGGGHIQFF
J gene: TRBJ2-1
V gene: TRBV3-1
clone size: many
D gene: NA

CDR3 DNA: TGTGCCAGCAGTCGTAGCGGGCCCTACAATGAGCAGTTCTTC
CDR3 protein: CASSRSGPYNEQFF
J gene: TRBJ2-1
V gene: TRBV7-3
clone size: few
D gene: TRBD2

CDR3 DNA: TGCGCCAGCAGCCGGATGGTGGATCAGCCCCAGCATTTT
CDR3 protein: CASSRMVDQPQHF
J gene: TRBJ1-5
V gene: TRBV5-1
clone size: NA
D gene: NA

CDR3 DNA: TGCAGTGCTAGTTCGGCATCTTACTATGGCTACACCTTC
CDR3 protein: CSASSASYYGYTF
J gene: TRBJ1-2
V gene: TRBV20-1
clone size: NA
D gene: NA

CDR3 DNA: TGTGCCAGCAGCTTAGGGAGAGCGGAGGGGGGCCCAAGCTCCTACGAGCAGTACTTC
CDR3 protein: CASSLGRAEGGPSSYEQYF
J gene: TRBJ2-7
V gene: TRBV7-6
clone size: NA
D gene: NA

CDR3 DNA: TGTGCCAGCAGTTTGAGGTACGCCCGTTCCAGCACTGAAGCTTTCTTT
CDR3 protein: CASSLRYARSSTEAFF
J gene: TRBJ1-1
V gene: TRBV28
clone size: NA
D gene: NA

CDR3 DNA: TGTGCCAGCAGTTTGGGGACACGAGAGAGAAAACTGTTTTTT
CDR3 protein: CASSLGTRERKLFF
J gene: TRBJ1-4
V gene: TRBV12-3/TRBV12-4
clone size: NA
D gene: NA

CDR3 DNA: TGTGCCAGCAGCTTATGGGCAGGGAGAAACACAGATACGCAGTATTTT
CDR3 protein: CASSLWAGRNTDTQYF
J gene: TRBJ2-3
V gene: TRBV7-9
clone size: few
D gene: NA